This section outlines one T cell receptor beta chain sequence together with its context. Its antigen is undetermined. Sequencing used immunoSEQ version 4 in survey mode. The data were produced by immunoSEQ multiplex PCR, yet TCRdb's version contains in-frame clones alone and is incomplete. In the table there are 30,000 to 35,000 clones, approximately 80% of which are singletons. This sample stems from a study of persistence of HIV-infected CD4 T cells. Study-wide results and limits: Degenerate expanded CDR3beta sequences were enriched among CMV- and Gag-responding cells.

The CDR3 is made up of 17 amino acids. Germline CDR1 is SNHLY and CDR2 is FYNNEI. The V end lost 2 bases, the J end lost 2 bases, and 18 bases lay between the germline ends. An overlapping HIV-1 Gag peptide pool stimulated these cells at 0.95 to 1 ug/peptide/mL. CD40L-negative CD69-negative CD45RO-high memory CD4+ T cells were sorted as populations depleted of antigen-responding cells. Adults with HIV-1 started suppressive ART while chronically infected. Undetectable plasma HIV-1 RNA below 50 copies/mL lasted at least 4 years. This receptor was obtained from an adult woman with HIV who was CMV-seropositive. The sequencing used CD4+ T cells sorted from PBMCs after roughly 18-hour stimulation, collected from a patient who received antiretroviral therapy. The chain combines TRBV2 with TRBJ1-2; D not resolved. This chain's CDR3 is CASSESPLLSPNYGYTF. The CDR3 DNA is TGTGCCAGCAGTGAAAGTCCCCTTCTGTCTCCCAACTATGGCTACACCTTC.